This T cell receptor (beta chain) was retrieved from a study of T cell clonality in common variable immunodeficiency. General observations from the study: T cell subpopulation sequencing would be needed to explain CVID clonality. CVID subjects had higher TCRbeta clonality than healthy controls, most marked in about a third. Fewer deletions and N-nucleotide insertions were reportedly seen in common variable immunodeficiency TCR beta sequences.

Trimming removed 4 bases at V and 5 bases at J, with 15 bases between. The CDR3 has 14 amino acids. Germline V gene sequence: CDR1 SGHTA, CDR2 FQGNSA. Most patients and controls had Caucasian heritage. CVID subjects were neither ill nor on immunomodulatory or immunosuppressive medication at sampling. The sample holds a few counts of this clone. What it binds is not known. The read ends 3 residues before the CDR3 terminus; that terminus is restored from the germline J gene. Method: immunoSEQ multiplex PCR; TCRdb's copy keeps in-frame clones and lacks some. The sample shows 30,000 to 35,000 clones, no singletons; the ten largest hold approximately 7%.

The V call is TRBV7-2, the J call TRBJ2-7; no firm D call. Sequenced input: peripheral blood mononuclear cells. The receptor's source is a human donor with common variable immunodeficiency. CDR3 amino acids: CASSSALSPHEQYF. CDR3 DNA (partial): TGTGCCAGCAGCTCTGCTCTTAGCCCTCACGAG.